Listed here are 23 T cell receptor beta chains from one sample, sequenced in a study of vaccination and CD4 T cells after COVID-19 (dated by TCRdb to 2021 to 2024). No antigen has been assigned to these receptors. The meaning of the sample's treatment or condition label: roughly 10-day PBMC culture with coronavirus spike peptide pools or control peptides (ViraFEST assay). The library was built by means of PCR. Sequencing was performed on an Illumina iSeq 100. At the Johns Hopkins FTIC core, DNA from the cultured CD4+ T cells underwent TCR sequencing with the Oncomine TCR Beta short-read assay. The public reads were reprocessed in TCRdb via fastp at Q25 and MiXCR, keeping in-frame beta chains. Merged by CDR3 protein, the rows form single entries marked with the most common genes and DNA. In all, the sample holds 10,000 to 15,000 distinct CDR3 sequences, and approximately 47% of those were seen once. Jointly, the top ten make up approximately 20% of the sample.

Specimen: cultured CD4+ T cells from blood. The receptor source for this set is a human donor with COVID-19.

This chain links TRBV6-5 with TRBJ2-3, with D possibly matching TRBD1 (5 bases). The CDR3 has 15 residues. The V end lost 2 bases, the J end lost 3 bases, and 12 bases lay between the germline ends. Germline-derived CDR1 and CDR2 are MNHEY and SVGAGI. The CDR3 region is CASSYPTVSTDTQYF. CDR3 nucleotide sequence: TGTGCCAGCAGTTACCCGACAGTTTCAACAGATACGCAGTATTTT.

The chain links TRBV7-6 to TRBJ2-7; TRBD1 matches at 9 bases. After removal of 5 bases from V and 4 bases from J, the junction contained 18 bases not matched to a gene. Germline lookup yields CDR1 SGHVS and CDR2 FNYEAQ. CDR3 length: 18 residues. CDR3: CASSPDTFLGTGSYEQYF. The CDR3 DNA sequence: TGTGCCAGCAGCCCAGATACGTTTCTAGGGACAGGGAGTTACGAGCAGTACTTC.

In its sample, this clonotype was seen a few times. This chain connects TRBV6-5 to TRBJ2-3; D possibly uses TRBD1 or TRBD2 (6 bases each). Germline V gene sequence: CDR1 MNHEY, CDR2 SVGAGI. Trimming pared 3 bases from V and 0 bases from J, leaving 10 bases between. The CDR3 runs 15 residues. CDR3 coding DNA: TGTGCCAGCAGTTATTGGGGGGCGAGCACAGATACGCAGTATTTT. Amino acids: CASSYWGASTDTQYF.

This clonotype was found a few times. The gene calls are TRBV12-3 or TRBV12-4 and TRBJ1-2; D remains ambiguous. V gave up 6 bases and J gave up 8 bases, with 16 bases separating them. The CDR3 spans 13 residues. The CDR3 protein is CASSVVRSEGYTF. In DNA form, the CDR3 reads TGTGCCAGCAGCGTTGTGCGTTCGGAAGGCTACACCTTC.

Points on this clonotype: One end of the junction is discordant with germline, which a read error may explain. The CDR3: CASSQDQVGGNQPQHF. The CDR3 DNA is TGCGCCAGCAGCCAAGACCAGGTGGGGGGCAATCAGCCCCAGCATTTT. The rearrangement joins TRBV7-3 to TRBJ1-5, with D tentatively TRBD1 (5 bases). The CDR3 is made up of 16 amino acids. Germline V lookup: CDR1 SGHTA, CDR2 FQGTGA.

The chain joins TRBV5-4 to TRBJ2-3; possible D gene TRBD2, 7 bases. Germline values: CDR1 SGHNT, CDR2 YYREEE (reference sequence). The CDR3 is 15 amino acids. V gave up 1 base and J gave up 2 bases, with 11 bases separating them. The CDR3 nucleotides are TGTGCCAGCAGCTTGCGCGGGGGCCTCACAGATACGCAGTATTTT. It specifies CASSLRGGLTDTQYF.

The chain carries TRBV7-2 and TRBJ2-3; 9 positions match TRBD2. CDR3 length: 16 residues. Per the germline V gene, CDR1 is SGHTA and CDR2 is FQGNSA. Trimming at V came to 1 base and at J to 2 bases, leaving 4 bases not matched to a gene. CDR3 DNA sequence: TGTGCCAGCAGCTTAGGGGCGGGGGGGTACACAGATACGCAGTATTTT. Residues: CASSLGAGGYTDTQYF.

This rearrangement joins TRBV28 to TRBJ1-2; TRBD1 might be the D (5 bases). CDR1 MDHEN and CDR2 SYDVKM come from the germline V gene. CDR3 size: 11 residues. The ends were cut back, 10 bases at V and 7 bases at J, with 13 bases in the middle. CDR3 sequence (DNA): TGTGCCACGACCACAGGACCTGGCTACACCTTC. This codes for CATTTGPGYTF.

The chain links TRBV7-6 to TRBJ1-2, with a possible D match to TRBD1 (6 bases). Germline loops: CDR1 SGHVS, CDR2 FNYEAQ. V was shortened by 4 bases and J by 8 bases, with 14 bases between the two germline ends. The CDR3 sequence is 13 residues long. In DNA, the CDR3 is TGTGCCAGCAGCTCCTCGACAGGCAGAGGCTACACCTTC. This sequence encodes CASSSSTGRGYTF.

This clonotype was recorded a few times. This chain links TRBV19 with TRBJ2-4, with D perhaps matching TRBD2 (5 bases). Germline V CDR1 and CDR2: LNHDA, SQIVND (reference sequence). The CDR3 has 13 amino acids. Trimming left V 3 bases short and J 8 bases short, with 11 bases between. The CDR3 DNA sequence: TGTGCCAGTAGTATTCCGGGGTTGGACATTCAGTACTTC. Translation: CASSIPGLDIQYF.

The V and J genes are TRBV6-2 or TRBV6-3 and TRBJ2-5; tentative D call: TRBD2 (6 bases). The CDR3 has 14 residues. The V end lost 5 bases, the J end lost 6 bases, and 16 bases lay between the germline ends. Per germline, CDR1 MNHEY and CDR2 SVGEGT. In DNA, the CDR3 is TGTGCCAGCAGTAGCGGGTCAAAATTTAAGACCCAGTACTTC. It translates to CASSSGSKFKTQYF.

In its sample, this clonotype was seen a few times. The chain carries TRBV10-3 and TRBJ1-5, with D unclear. V dropped 3 bases and J dropped 7 bases, with 16 bases sitting between them. CDR3 length: 15 residues. Looked up from germline, CDR1 is ENHRY and CDR2 is SYGVKD. This chain's CDR3 is CAISESRKVQQPQHF. DNA for the CDR3: TGTGCCATCAGTGAAAGCAGGAAGGTACAACAGCCCCAGCATTTT.

This clonotype came up a few times. This rearrangement joins TRBV20-1 to TRBJ1-1; D is unresolved. CDR3 length: 12 residues. Germline V gene lookup returns CDR1 DFQATT and CDR2 SNEGSKA (reference sequence). V gave up 5 bases and J gave up 3 bases, with 10 bases separating them. The CDR3 is CSAGIADTEAFF. The DNA for the CDR3 is TGCAGTGCTGGGATTGCGGACACTGAAGCTTTCTTT.

A few counts support this clonotype. The chain carries TRBV7-2 and TRBJ1-5; the match to TRBD1 covers 7 bases. Germline CDR1 and CDR2: SGHTA and FQGNSA. The CDR3 has 15 amino acids. V lost 1 base to trimming and J lost 6 bases; unmatched junction nucleotides: 6. The CDR3 is CASSLDGQGVQPQHF. In DNA, the CDR3 is TGTGCCAGCAGCTTAGATGGGCAGGGGGTTCAGCCCCAGCATTTT.

In its sample, this clonotype was seen a few times. The chain carries TRBV29-1 and TRBJ1-1; no clear D. Germline CDR1 SQVTM, CDR2 ANQGSEA. The length of the CDR3 is 12 residues. V was trimmed by 2 bases and J by 1 base, leaving 5 bases between them. CDR3 protein: CSVEPRNTEAFF. The CDR3 bases are TGCAGCGTTGAACCTAGGAACACTGAAGCTTTCTTT. Full variable domain (outside the CDR3, taken from reference TRBV29-1 and TRBJ1-1): SAVISQKPSRDICQRGTSLTIQCQVDSQVTMMFWYRQQPGQSLTLIATANQGSEATYESGFVIDKFPISRPNLTFSTLTVSNMSPEDSSIYLCSVEPRNTEAFFGQGTRLTVV.

This clonotype was detected only a few times. The chain couples TRBV4-2 to TRBJ1-2, with a possible D match to TRBD1 (5 bases). V lost 1 base, J lost 2 bases, and 11 bases lay in between. The CDR3 extends over 15 amino acids. From germline, CDR1 is LGHNA and CDR2 YNFKEQ. The CDR3 DNA reads TGTGCCAGCAGCCAAGGGGGCAGGGCGAACTATGGCTACACCTTC. Protein product: CASSQGGRANYGYTF.

V gene TRBV29-1 combines with J gene TRBJ1-2; 7 bases are shared with TRBD1. Trimming took 7 bases from V and 8 from J; bases not matched to a gene: 4. Looked up from germline, CDR1 is SQVTM and CDR2 is ANQGSEA. The CDR3 is 10 residues long. The CDR3 DNA sequence: TGCAGCGAAGGACAGGCCGGCTACACCTTC. This gives the protein CSEGQAGYTF.

The chain combines TRBV6-1 with TRBJ2-3; TRBD2 agrees at 13 bases. Germline CDR1 reads MNHNS; CDR2 reads SASEGT. V shed 7 bases and J 0 bases; nucleotides not matched to a gene: 7. The CDR3 is made up of 17 amino acids. CDR3 amino acids: CASTTSGGASSTDTQYF. Here the CDR3 DNA reads TGTGCCAGCACAACTAGCGGGGGGGCGAGTAGCACAGATACGCAGTATTTT.

There are a few counts of this clonotype. This rearrangement joins TRBV30 to TRBJ1-2, with TRBD1 identical over 7 bases. CDR1 is GTSNPN, CDR2 SVGIG, per germline (reference sequence). V gave up 5 bases and J gave up 4 bases; unmatched junction bases: 4. This CDR3 contains 12 residues. The DNA of the CDR3 is TGTGCCTGGTCAGGGGGGGCCTATGGCTACACCTTC. Amino acids: CAWSGGAYGYTF.

The chain uses TRBV11-3 and TRBJ1-4; D remains unclear. Germline CDR1 is SGHNT and CDR2 is YENEEA. V was clipped by 4 bases and J by 1 base, with 10 bases between them. This CDR3 region has 15 residues. This chain's CDR3 is CASSSRRVTNEKLFF. The CDR3 DNA reads TGTGCCAGCAGCTCGCGACGGGTAACTAATGAAAAACTGTTTTTT.

There are a few counts of this clonotype. The CDR3 DNA reads TGTGCCACCAGCAGAACCCGGGACAGAGACGGGGAGCTGTTTTTT. Its protein is CATSRTRDRDGELFF. The gene calls are TRBV15 and TRBJ2-2; 7 nucleotides align to TRBD1. Germline CDR1 and CDR2: LNHNV and YYDKDF (reference sequence). V was clipped by 2 bases and J by 7 bases; unmatched bases: 7. The CDR3 spans 15 residues.

This clonotype was counted between two and nine times. The chain has TRBV15 and TRBJ1-5; no firm D call. Trimming took 5 bases from V and 5 from J, leaving 16 bases between them. This CDR3 is built from 15 residues. Germline V gene sequence: CDR1 LNHNV, CDR2 YYDKDF (reference sequence). This CDR3 is CATSPRRRVDQPQHF. The CDR3 region has the DNA TGTGCCACCAGCCCCAGACGGCGGGTTGATCAGCCCCAGCATTTT.

V usage is TRBV20-1 and J usage is TRBJ1-2; D not resolved. Germline values: CDR1 DFQATT, CDR2 SNEGSKA (reference sequence). The CDR3 is made up of 14 amino acids. The ends were cut back, 5 bases at V and 5 bases at J, with 18 bases in the middle. The CDR3: CSAVDPQALYGYTF. CDR3 DNA sequence: TGCAGTGCTGTGGACCCCCAAGCCCTGTATGGCTACACCTTC.